This entry lists 26 T cell receptor beta chains sequenced from one sample in a study of blood T cell repertoires in COVID-19. Produced via immunoSEQ multiplex PCR; TCRdb's table is partial and in-frame only. The sample holds some 66,000 clones; roughly nine tenths are singletons and the top ten take less than 8%. Sequenced input: peripheral blood. These TCRs come from a human donor in a cohort sampled during active COVID-19.

This clone came up a few times. The sample has other DNA sequences that encode this CDR3 too. V gene TRBV7-9 combines with J gene TRBJ1-2, with D possibly matching TRBD1 (6 bases). Germline values: CDR1 SEHNR, CDR2 FQNEAQ (reference sequence). Trimming took 1 base from V and 4 from J, leaving 7 bases between them. This CDR3 comprises 13 residues. DNA of the CDR3: TGTGCCAGCAGCTTAGACAGGGCCTATGGCTACACCTTC. It yields the protein CASSLDRAYGYTF.

The V and J genes are TRBV5-6 and TRBJ2-2, with a weak D call TRBD1 (6 bases). The germline V gene encodes CDR1 SGHDT and CDR2 YYEEEE. V shed 6 bases and J shed 1 base, with 13 bases lying between them. This CDR3 has 15 amino acids. The CDR3, as DNA: TGTGCCAGCAACCAACAGGGACGGAACACCGGGGAGCTGTTTTTT. As protein: CASNQQGRNTGELFF.

As concerns this clone: The germline gene is not matched at one end of the junction; a read error may be the cause. The chain recombines TRBV4-2 with TRBJ2-7; 12 bases fit TRBD2. The CDR3 extends over 13 amino acids. Germline CDR1 and CDR2: LGHNA and YNFKEQ. CDR3 bases: TGTGCCAGCAGCCAAGATCCGAGACTAGCGGGGGTCTTC. Its translation: CASSQDPRLAGVF.

V usage is TRBV6-5 and J usage is TRBJ2-3, with 8 bases matching TRBD2. The V gene's germline CDR1 is MNHEY and CDR2 SVGAGI. V dropped 8 bases and J dropped 0; count of bases not matched to a gene: 7. The CDR3 is 15 amino acids. The CDR3 is CASLAERGSTDTQYF. CDR3 bases: TGTGCCAGCCTTGCAGAGCGGGGGAGCACAGATACGCAGTATTTT.

The J gene is TRBJ2-3, the V gene TRBV28, with 8 bases matching TRBD1. Germline CDR1 MDHEN, CDR2 SYDVKM. The length of the CDR3 is 13 residues. J gave up 6 bases and V 5 bases, and 4 bases lay outside the gene matches. The CDR3 is CASSIRGPDTQYF. As DNA, the CDR3 is TGTGCCAGCAGTATCAGGGGGCCCGATACGCAGTATTTT.

In regard to this clone: Other DNA sequences in the sample encode the same CDR3. The chain carries TRBV24-1 and TRBJ2-7; 8 nucleotides align to TRBD1. V lost 3 bases to trimming and J lost 1 base; unmatched junction nucleotides: 4. The CDR3 spans 15 residues. Germline V lookup: CDR1 KGHDR, CDR2 SFDVKD. The CDR3 coding sequence is TGTGCCACCAGTGATCCCCGGGACAGGTCCTACGAGCAGTACTTC. Its translation is CATSDPRDRSYEQYF.

The rearrangement links TRBV2 to TRBJ2-5, with D maybe TRBD2 (6 bases). Trimming took 10 bases from V and 5 from J, leaving 14 bases between them. The CDR3 sequence is 12 residues long. Germline CDR1 is SNHLY and CDR2 is FYNNEI. CDR3 sequence: CATRLVGETQYF. The CDR3, as DNA: TGTGCCACCCGACTAGTTGGCGAGACCCAGTACTTC.

The gene calls are TRBV6-5 and TRBJ2-3; possibly TRBD1 for D (6 bases). The germline V gene has CDR1 MNHEY and CDR2 SVGAGI. The CDR3 covers 14 residues. The V gene lost 6 bases and the J gene lost 1 base, with 11 bases spanning the gap. CDR3 nucleotides: TGTGCCAGCAGGTTACAGGGTGGCACAGATACGCAGTATTTT. Its translation: CASRLQGGTDTQYF.

The rearrangement uses TRBV11-1 and TRBJ1-1, with D possibly matching TRBD1 (6 bases). V dropped 2 bases and J dropped 8 bases, with 12 bases sitting between them. This CDR3 has 13 residues. CDR1 is SGHAT and CDR2 is FQDESV in the germline V gene (reference sequence). CDR3 in DNA: TGTGCCAGCAGCTTACAGGGGCTGGGAGAAGCTTTCTTT. It is translated as CASSLQGLGEAFF.

The chain combines TRBV2 with TRBJ2-5, with TRBD2 matching over 10 bases. CDR3 length: 17 amino acids. Germline V gene lookup returns CDR1 SNHLY and CDR2 FYNNEI. V shed 3 bases, J shed 1 base, and the junction held 8 bases outside the gene matches. CDR3 region: CASSEIERGGFQETQYF. The CDR3 nucleotides are TGTGCCAGCAGTGAGATCGAGCGGGGGGGCTTCCAAGAGACCCAGTACTTC.

The V and J genes are TRBV14 and TRBJ2-1, with 8 positions matching TRBD2. J lost 7 bases, V lost 0 bases, and 5 bases had no gene match. Germline CDR1 and CDR2: SGHDN and FVKESK. This CDR3 is 15 amino acids long. The CDR3 bases are TGTGCCAGCAGCCAAGAGTCCAGCGGGAGTAATGAGCAGTTCTTC. Its protein product is CASSQESSGSNEQFF.

The chain is built from TRBV5-1 and TRBJ2-1; 11 bases fit TRBD2. V dropped 4 bases and J dropped 8; count of bases not matched to a gene: 11. CDR3 length equals 16 residues. Looked up from germline, CDR1 is SGHRS and CDR2 is YFSETQ. As DNA, the CDR3 is TGCGCCAGCAGCCCGGGTCTAGCGGGAGGCTTCGATGAGCAGTTCTTC. It translates to CASSPGLAGGFDEQFF. Filled out from reference TRBV5-1 and TRBJ2-1, the complete variable domain reads KAGVTQTPRYLIKTRGQQVTLSCSPISGHRSVSWYQQTPGQGLQFLFEYFSETQRNKGNFPGRFSGRQFSNSRSEMNVSTLELGDSALYLCASSPGLAGGFDEQFFGPGTRLTVL.

This chain joins TRBV7-9 and TRBJ2-3, with 9 nucleotides matching TRBD2. Germline lookup yields CDR1 SEHNR and CDR2 FQNEAQ (reference sequence). V shed 5 bases, J shed 3 bases, and the junction held 12 bases outside the gene matches. This CDR3 contains 17 residues. Here the CDR3 DNA reads TGTGCCAGCAGCCCAAGTGCCTGGCGGGGGGGGACAGATACGCAGTATTTT. It encodes CASSPSAWRGGTDTQYF.

The genes are TRBV14 and TRBJ2-3; 8 nucleotides line up with TRBD2. Trimming removed 0 bases from V and 4 bases from J; junction bases left unmatched: 6. The germline V gene encodes CDR1 SGHDN and CDR2 FVKESK. This CDR3 has 16 amino acids. CDR3 amino acids: CASSQENTGGADTQYF. Here the CDR3 DNA reads TGTGCCAGCAGCCAAGAGAATACGGGGGGGGCAGATACGCAGTATTTT.

V is TRBV4-3 and J is TRBJ2-3, with 8 bases fitting TRBD2. The CDR3 totals 16 residues. Germline lookup yields CDR1 LGHNA and CDR2 YSLEER. Germline trimming cut 0 bases from V and 3 bases from J; bases unmatched to any gene: 5. For the CDR3, the DNA is TGCGCCAGCAGCCAAGACCGGGGGGGCCTGACAGATACGCAGTATTTT. Protein: CASSQDRGGLTDTQYF.

Comment on this clone: Its ends do not fully match the called genes, so a read error is possible. The chain uses TRBV6-6 and TRBJ2-7; 8 bases are shared with TRBD2. Germline V CDR1 and CDR2: MNHNY, SVGAGI (reference sequence). The CDR3 has 15 amino acids. CDR3 sequence: CASSDSGTSSYEQYF. The CDR3 DNA reads as TGTGCCAGCAGTGACTCCGGGACTAGCTCCTACGAGCAGTACTTC.

The CDR3: CASSPRGGLAGARTNTGELFF. For the CDR3, the DNA is TGTGCCAGCAGTCCCCGGGGGGGGCTAGCGGGAGCCCGAACGAACACCGGGGAGCTGTTTTTT. The rearrangement uses TRBV6-6 and TRBJ2-2; the match to TRBD2 covers 10 bases. V gave up 5 bases and J gave up 0 bases; unmatched junction bases: 18. CDR1 and CDR2 (germline): MNHNY, SVGAGI (reference sequence). CDR3 length: 21 amino acids.

In its sample, this clone ranks as large (0.1 to 1%). V gene TRBV10-3 combines with J gene TRBJ1-1, with D tentatively TRBD1 (5 bases). Trimming pared 6 bases from V and 0 bases from J, leaving 8 bases between. CDR1 is ENHRY and CDR2 is SYGVKD in the germline V gene. This CDR3 contains 13 residues. The CDR3 reads CAIRGLLNTEAFF. CDR3 nucleotides: TGTGCCATCAGGGGACTCCTGAACACTGAAGCTTTCTTT.

In its sample, this clone was seen once. The chain has TRBV4-2 and TRBJ1-3; D perhaps matches TRBD1 (6 bases). CDR1 and CDR2 from the germline V gene are LGHNA and YNFKEQ. The germline V and J ends were trimmed by 0 bases and 8 bases, with 14 bases remaining between them. CDR3 length equals 15 residues. The DNA of the CDR3 is TGTGCCAGCAGCCAAGATGTCCAGGGGCCATACACCATATATTTT. Translating gives CASSQDVQGPYTIYF.

A few counts support this clone. The chain employs TRBV10-3 and TRBJ2-1, with unresolved D. The CDR3 is 12 amino acids. Trimming took 6 bases from V and 9 from J, leaving 12 bases between them. Germline V lookup: CDR1 ENHRY, CDR2 SYGVKD. The CDR3 nucleotides read TGTGCCATCAGCCCGGCGGTTTCTGAGCAGTTCTTC. Translation gives CAISPAVSEQFF.

The chain is built from TRBV18 and TRBJ1-2; the D gene is possibly TRBD1 (6 bases). Germline V CDR1 and CDR2: KGHSH, LQKENI. The V and J ends lost 2 bases and 7 bases respectively, with 17 bases between them. The CDR3 sequence is 15 residues long. In DNA, the CDR3 is TGTGCCAGCTCACCAGTTCTTGGACAGCCAAGTGGCTACACCTTC. It is translated as CASSPVLGQPSGYTF. The full variable domain, rest sourced from reference TRBV18 and TRBJ1-2, is NAGVMQNPRHLVRRRGQEARLRCSPMKGHSHVYWYRQLPEEGLKFMVYLQKENIIDESGMPKERFSAEFPKEGPSILRIQQVVRGDSAAYFCASSPVLGQPSGYTFGSGTRLTVV.

The rearrangement uses TRBV2 and TRBJ2-5; the match to TRBD2 covers 12 bases. The CDR3 is 16 amino acids. With 6 bases clipped from V and 2 bases from J, the junction kept 7 bases outside the gene matches. Germline CDR1 and CDR2: SNHLY and FYNNEI. The CDR3 sequence is CASSPAGTSGQETQYF. The CDR3 coding sequence is TGTGCCAGCAGCCCCGCCGGGACTAGCGGGCAAGAGACCCAGTACTTC.

The chain is built from TRBV28 and TRBJ1-1, with 7 nucleotides matching TRBD1. V gave up 3 bases and J gave up 4 bases; unmatched junction bases: 5. Germline CDR1 MDHEN, CDR2 SYDVKM. This CDR3 contains 14 residues. The CDR3 DNA reads as TGTGCCAGCAGTTTTAGGGGGCGTACCACTGAAGCTTTCTTT. Translated, it gives CASSFRGRTTEAFF. Full variable domain (outside the CDR3, taken from reference TRBV28 and TRBJ1-1): DVKVTQSSRYLVKRTGEKVFLECVQDMDHENMFWYRQDPGLGLRLIYFSYDVKMKEKGDIPEGYSVSREKKERFSLILESASTNQTSMYLCASSFRGRTTEAFFGQGTRLTVV.

This chain uses TRBV6-5 with TRBJ2-6; a possible D gene is TRBD2 (6 bases). The CDR3 totals 14 residues. Germline CDR1 and CDR2: MNHEY and SVGAGI. V was pared by 6 bases and J by 2 bases, with 8 bases between. CDR3 sequence: CASRGGAGANVLTF. CDR3 in DNA: TGTGCCAGCAGGGGCGGGGCTGGGGCCAACGTCCTGACTTTC.

V and J are TRBV11-2 and TRBJ2-1; D is unclear. V shed 4 bases and J shed 4 bases, with 17 bases lying between them. CDR1 SGHAT and CDR2 FQNNGV come from the germline V gene. The CDR3 length is 16 residues. CDR3 bases: TGTGCCAGCAGCTCGGCCGGCGGTGGTACTTACAATGAGCAGTTCTTC. Protein sequence: CASSSAGGGTYNEQFF. The full variable domain, completed using reference TRBV11-2 and TRBJ2-1, is EAGVAQSPRYKIIEKRQSVAFWCNPISGHATLYWYQQILGQGPKLLIQFQNNGVVDDSQLPKDRFSAERLKGVDSTLKIQPAKLEDSAVYLCASSSAGGGTYNEQFFGPGTRLTVL.

This sequence joins TRBV19 and TRBJ1-6, with D possibly TRBD1 on 5 matching bases. In germline, CDR1 is LNHDA, CDR2 SQIVND (reference sequence). The CDR3 has 14 residues. The V end was cut by 3 bases, the J end by 7 bases, with 10 bases between. DNA of the CDR3: TGTGCCAGTAGTATTGGGGGGGTAAATTCACCCCTCCACTTT. Protein product: CASSIGGVNSPLHF.